This TCR beta chain is from a study of shared clonotypes between healthy human individuals. Germline CDR1 and CDR2: SEHNR and FQNEAQ (reference sequence). V was clipped by 4 bases and J by 0 bases, with 13 bases between them. CDR3 length: 16 amino acids. The repertoire was sequenced with immunoSEQ multiplex PCR; TCRdb's copy has only in-frame clones and lacks some. The sample lists approximately 1.5 million clones; 95% to 99% were seen once. The gene calls are TRBV7-9 and TRBJ2-1, with D perhaps TRBD1 (6 bases). Sequencing was done on a sample of naive CD4+ T cells sorted from blood. This sample's subset: CD45RA+ positively selected. The sequence derives from a man aged 25-40 years in good health. CDR3 region: CASSSYRVPSYNEQFF. CDR3 coding DNA: TGTGCCAGCAGCTCCTACAGGGTACCCTCCTACAATGAGCAGTTCTTC.